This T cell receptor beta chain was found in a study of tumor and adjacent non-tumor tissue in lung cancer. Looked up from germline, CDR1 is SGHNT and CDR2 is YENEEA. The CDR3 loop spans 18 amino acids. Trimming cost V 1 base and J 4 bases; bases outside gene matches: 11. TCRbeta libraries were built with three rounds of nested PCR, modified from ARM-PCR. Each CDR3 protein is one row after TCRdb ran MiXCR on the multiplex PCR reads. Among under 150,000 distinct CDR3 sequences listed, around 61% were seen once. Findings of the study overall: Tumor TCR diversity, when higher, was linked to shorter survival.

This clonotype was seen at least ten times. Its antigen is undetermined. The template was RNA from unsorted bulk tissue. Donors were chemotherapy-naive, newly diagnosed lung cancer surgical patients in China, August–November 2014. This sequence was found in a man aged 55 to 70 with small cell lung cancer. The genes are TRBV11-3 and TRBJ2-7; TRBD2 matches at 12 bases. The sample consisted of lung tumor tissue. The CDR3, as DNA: TGTGCCAGCAGCTTAGGTGCTAGCGGGAGGGCCTCCTCATACGAGCAGTACTTC. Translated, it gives CASSLGASGRASSYEQYF.